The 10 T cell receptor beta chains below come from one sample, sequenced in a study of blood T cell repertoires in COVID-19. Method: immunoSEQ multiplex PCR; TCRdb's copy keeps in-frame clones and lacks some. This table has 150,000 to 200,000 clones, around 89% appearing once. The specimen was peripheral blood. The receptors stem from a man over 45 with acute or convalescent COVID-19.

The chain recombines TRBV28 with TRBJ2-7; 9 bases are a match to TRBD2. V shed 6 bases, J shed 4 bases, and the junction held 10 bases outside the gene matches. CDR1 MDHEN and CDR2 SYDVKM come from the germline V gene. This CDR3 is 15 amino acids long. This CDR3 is CASRAGTSLPYEQYV. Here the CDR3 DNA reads TGTGCCAGCAGGGCCGGGACTAGCCTTCCTTACGAGCAGTACGTC.

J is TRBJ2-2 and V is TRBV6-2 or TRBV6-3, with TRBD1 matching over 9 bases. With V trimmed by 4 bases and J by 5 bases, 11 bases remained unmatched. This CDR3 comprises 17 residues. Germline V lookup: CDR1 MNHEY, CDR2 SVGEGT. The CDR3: CASSWLRGTGKTGELFF. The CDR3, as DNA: TGTGCCAGCAGTTGGCTACGCGGGACAGGGAAAACCGGGGAGCTGTTTTTT.

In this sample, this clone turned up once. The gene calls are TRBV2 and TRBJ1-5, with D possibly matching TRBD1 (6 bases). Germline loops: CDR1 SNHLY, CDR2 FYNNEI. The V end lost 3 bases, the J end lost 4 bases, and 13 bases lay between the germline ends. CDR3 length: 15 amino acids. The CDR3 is CASSDGGLLNQPQHF. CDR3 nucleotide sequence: TGTGCCAGCAGTGACGGGGGGCTCCTTAATCAGCCCCAGCATTTT.

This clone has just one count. CDR3 DNA sequence: TGTGCCAGCAGCACAGACAGCAACATTCAGTACTTC. Protein sequence: CASSTDSNIQYF. The V call is TRBV7-2, the J call TRBJ2-4, with D perhaps matching TRBD1 (5 bases). Trimming took off 5 bases at V and 7 bases at J, with 9 bases between the two ends. The CDR3 runs to 12 residues. Germline V CDR1 and CDR2: SGHTA, FQGNSA.

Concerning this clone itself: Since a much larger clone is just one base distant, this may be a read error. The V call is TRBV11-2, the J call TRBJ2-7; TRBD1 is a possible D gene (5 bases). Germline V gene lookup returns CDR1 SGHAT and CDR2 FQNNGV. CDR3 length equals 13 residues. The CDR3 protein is CVSSSIRGYEQYV. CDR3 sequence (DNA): TGTGTCAGCAGTTCGATTAGGGGTTACGAGCAGTACGTC.

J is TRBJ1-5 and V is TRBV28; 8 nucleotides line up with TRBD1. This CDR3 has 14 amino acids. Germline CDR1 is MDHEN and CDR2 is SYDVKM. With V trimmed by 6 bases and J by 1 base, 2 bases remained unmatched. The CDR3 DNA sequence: TGTGCCAGCAGCCGGACAGGGAGCAATCAGCCCCAGCATTTT. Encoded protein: CASSRTGSNQPQHF.

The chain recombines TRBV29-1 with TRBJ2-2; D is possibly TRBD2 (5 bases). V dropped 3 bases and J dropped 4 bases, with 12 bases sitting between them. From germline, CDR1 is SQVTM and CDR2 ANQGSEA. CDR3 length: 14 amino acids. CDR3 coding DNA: TGCAGCGTTGAGAGGCCCGCGGGCACCGGGGAGCTGTTTTTT. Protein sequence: CSVERPAGTGELFF.

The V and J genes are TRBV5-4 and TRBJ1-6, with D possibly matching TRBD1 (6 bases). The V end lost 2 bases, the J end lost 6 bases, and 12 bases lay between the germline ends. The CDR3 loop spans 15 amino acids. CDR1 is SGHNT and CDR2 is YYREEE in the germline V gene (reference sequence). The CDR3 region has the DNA TGTGCCAGCAGCTTTGGCAGGGGAAGTAATTCACCCCTCCACTTT. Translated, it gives CASSFGRGSNSPLHF.

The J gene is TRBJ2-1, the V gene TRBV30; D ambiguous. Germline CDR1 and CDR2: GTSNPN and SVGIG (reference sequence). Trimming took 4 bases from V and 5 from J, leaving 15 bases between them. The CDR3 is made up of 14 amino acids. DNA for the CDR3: TGTGCCTGGACAGATAATAAGAACCACAATGAGCAGTTCTTC. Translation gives CAWTDNKNHNEQFF.

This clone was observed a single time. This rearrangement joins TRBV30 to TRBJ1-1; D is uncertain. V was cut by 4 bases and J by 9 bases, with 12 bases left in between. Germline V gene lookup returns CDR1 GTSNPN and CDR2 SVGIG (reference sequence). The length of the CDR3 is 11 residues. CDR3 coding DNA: TGTGCCTGGAACTACGGGGTAAAAGCTTTCTTT. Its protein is CAWNYGVKAFF.